The 26 T cell receptor beta chains below were found in one sample sequenced in a study of T cell repertoires in aging, cancer and after chemotherapy. TCR beta rearrangements were amplified from peripheral blood genomic DNA. Multiplex touch-down PCR with TRB-A/B primers amplified rearranged V-D-J TRB sequences. Using its own MiXCR run on the multiplex PCR reads, TCRdb lists one record per CDR3 protein. The sample contains approximately 3,000 distinct CDR3 sequences, about 24% of which appear only once. Sequences were obtained from blood. These receptors were obtained from a human donor with a solid tumor.

Worth noting for this clonotype: An end of the junction does not agree with germline; a read error may underlie this. This chain joins TRBV5-1 and TRBJ1-1, with D perhaps matching TRBD1 (6 bases). The germline gives CDR1 SGHRS, CDR2 YFSETQ. This CDR3 comprises 13 residues. This chain's CDR3 is CASSFAGGPEAFF. In DNA, the CDR3 is TGTGCCAGCAGCTTCGCTGGGGGGCCTGAAGCTTTCTTT.

This clonotype ranks as medium-sized (0.01 to 0.1%). This sequence joins TRBV7-2 and TRBJ2-1; D unclear. CDR1 and CDR2 (germline): SGHTA, FQGNSA. The CDR3 is 13 amino acids. Trimming took 5 bases from V and 10 from J, leaving 15 bases between them. CDR3 sequence (DNA): TGTGCCAGCAGCATCAGACTGGAGAAGGAGCAGTTCTTC. Its translation is CASSIRLEKEQFF.

Relative to its sample, this clonotype is medium-sized. The chain links TRBV19 to TRBJ2-5, with 12 bases lining up with TRBD2. Germline loops: CDR1 LNHDA, CDR2 SQIVND (reference sequence). This CDR3 has 15 amino acids. V gave up 5 bases and J gave up 4 bases; unmatched junction bases: 5. CDR3 loop: CASSETSGRGETQYF. CDR3 coding DNA: TGTGCCAGTAGTGAGACTAGCGGGAGAGGAGAGACCCAGTACTTC.

CDR3 region: CASSLVDFGEQFF. The CDR3 DNA sequence: TGTGCCAGCAGCTTGGTGGATTTTGGTGAGCAGTTCTTC. This chain links TRBV5-6 with TRBJ2-1; D is ambiguous. The CDR3 loop spans 13 amino acids. Germline values: CDR1 SGHDT, CDR2 YYEEEE. Trimming took 0 bases from V and 9 from J, leaving 10 bases between them. Full variable domain (outside the CDR3, taken from reference TRBV5-6 and TRBJ2-1): DAGVTQSPTHLIKTRGQQVTLRCSPKSGHDTVSWYQQALGQGPQFIFQYYEEEERQRGNFPDRFSGHQFPNYSSELNVNALLLGDSALYLCASSLVDFGEQFFGPGTRLTVL.

Sample share makes this clonotype medium-sized (0.01 to 0.1%). The chain links TRBV12-3 or TRBV12-4 to TRBJ1-4; D perhaps matches TRBD1 (6 bases). Deletions cut 6 bases from V and 5 bases from J, with 25 bases between. CDR3 length: 18 residues. The CDR3 spells CASRYSTTGRGRNEKLFF. The CDR3 DNA reads as TGTGCCAGCAGATACAGTACTACAGGGAGAGGTAGAAATGAAAAACTGTTTTTT.

The V gene is TRBV5-1, the J gene TRBJ1-3, with a weak D call TRBD1 (6 bases). The germline V gene encodes CDR1 SGHRS and CDR2 YFSETQ. The V end lost 0 bases, the J end lost 0 bases, and 10 bases lay between the germline ends. This CDR3 spans 16 amino acids. CDR3 sequence (DNA): TGCGCCAGCAGCTTGGCCGGGGACATCTCTGGAAACACCATATATTTT. This codes for CASSLAGDISGNTIYF.

The chain joins TRBV7-2 to TRBJ1-2; maybe TRBD1 (6 bases). The germline V gene has CDR1 SGHTA and CDR2 FQGNSA. The CDR3 spans 13 residues. Trimming removed 6 bases from V and 6 bases from J, with 14 bases in between. Written as DNA, the CDR3 is TGTGCCAGCAGGCTAGGGGGGATGGATGGCTACACCTTC. It encodes CASRLGGMDGYTF.

V and J are TRBV9 and TRBJ2-1; a possible D gene is TRBD2 (6 bases). CDR1 SGDLS and CDR2 YYNGEE come from the germline V gene. The CDR3 is made up of 15 amino acids. V lost 3 bases and J lost 7, with 17 bases in between. The CDR3 DNA sequence: TGTGCCAGCAGCGCCTGGGGGGACCAGCGGAATGAGCAGTTCTTC. Translated, it gives CASSAWGDQRNEQFF.

Sample share makes this clonotype medium-sized. The chain carries TRBV10-3 and TRBJ1-5; D is possibly TRBD1 (6 bases). The CDR3 covers 15 residues. Looked up from germline, CDR1 is ENHRY and CDR2 is SYGVKD. V lost 4 bases and J 0 bases, leaving 10 bases between the germline ends. CDR3 residues: CAISGDTHSNQPQHF. DNA for the CDR3: TGTGCCATCAGTGGGGACACACATAGCAATCAGCCCCAGCATTTT.

Remarks on this clonotype: A much larger clone sits a single nucleotide away, making a read error possible. V is TRBV28 and J is TRBJ1-2; D not certain. CDR1 is MDHEN and CDR2 is SYDVKM in the germline V gene. CDR3 length equals 13 residues. CDR3 in DNA: TGTCCCAGCAGTGTGCCACTCGGCTATGGCTACACCTTC. This codes for CPSSVPLGYGYTF.

The CDR3 loop is CASRTSGTRGLNEQFF. In DNA, the CDR3 is TGTGCCAGCAGGACCTCCGGGACTAGGGGTTTGAATGAGCAGTTCTTC. V usage is TRBV28 and J usage is TRBJ2-1; 8 nucleotides match TRBD2. This CDR3 has 16 residues. Germline V gene sequence: CDR1 MDHEN, CDR2 SYDVKM. J gave up 7 bases and V 6 bases, and 14 bases lay outside the gene matches.

This clonotype was detected only a few times. The chain links TRBV28 to TRBJ1-2; unclear D gene. Germline V lookup: CDR1 MDHEN, CDR2 SYDVKM. Trimming left V 2 bases short and J 0 bases short, with 4 bases between. CDR3 length: 13 residues. The CDR3 region is CASSLSANYGYTF. The CDR3 DNA sequence: TGTGCCAGCAGTTTAAGTGCTAACTATGGCTACACCTTC.

In its sample, this clonotype ranks as medium-sized (0.01 to 0.1%). The rearrangement uses TRBV27 and TRBJ2-1, with 9 nucleotides matching TRBD2. The CDR3 runs to 15 residues. V lost 6 bases and J lost 5; bases outside the gene matches: 8. Germline loops: CDR1 MNHEY, CDR2 SMNVEV (reference sequence). CDR3 loop: CASSPTAGGNNEQFF. DNA of the CDR3: TGTGCCAGCAGCCCAACGGCGGGAGGGAACAATGAGCAGTTCTTC.

This clonotype is medium-sized. The CDR3: CASRGGATDTQYF. The CDR3 DNA sequence: TGTGCCAGCCGAGGGGGCGCGACAGATACGCAGTATTTT. The V call is TRBV12-3 or TRBV12-4, the J call TRBJ2-3, with 7 bases lining up with TRBD1. The CDR3 loop spans 13 amino acids. V was pared by 8 bases and J by 3 bases, with 5 bases of the junction left unmatched.

The rearrangement uses TRBV20-1 and TRBJ2-3; 11 nucleotides agree with TRBD2. CDR3 size: 15 residues. Germline V gene lookup returns CDR1 DFQATT and CDR2 SNEGSKA (reference sequence). The ends lost 6 bases at V and 0 bases at J; junction bases unmatched: 5. CDR3 loop: CSALAGGPSTDTQYF. CDR3 in DNA: TGCAGTGCCCTAGCGGGAGGCCCTAGCACAGATACGCAGTATTTT.

This clonotype is labeled as medium-sized. V usage is TRBV6-1 and J usage is TRBJ1-1; 9 bases agree with TRBD1. Germline values: CDR1 MNHNS, CDR2 SASEGT. V lost 6 bases and J lost 4; bases outside the gene matches: 6. The CDR3 length is 14 residues. The CDR3 nucleotides read TGTGCCAGCAGGCCCCTGACAGGGGGCACTGAAGCTTTCTTT. As protein: CASRPLTGGTEAFF.

This clonotype has just a few counts. The chain has TRBV28 and TRBJ1-2; D remains ambiguous. CDR1 and CDR2 (germline): MDHEN, SYDVKM. CDR3 length: 15 amino acids. The germline V and J ends were trimmed by 3 bases and 0 bases, with 11 bases remaining between them. The chain's CDR3 is CASSFIRGANYGYTF. CDR3 in DNA: TGTGCCAGCAGTTTTATCCGGGGAGCTAACTATGGCTACACCTTC.

Sample share makes this clonotype medium-sized. This chain joins TRBV19 and TRBJ1-5, with a possible D match to TRBD1 (6 bases). There are 13 residues in the CDR3. The ends were cut back, 4 bases at V and 11 bases at J, with 15 bases in the middle. Germline loops: CDR1 LNHDA, CDR2 SQIVND (reference sequence). This CDR3 reads CASSSQGFWAQHF. CDR3 bases: TGTGCCAGTAGTAGTCAGGGGTTTTGGGCCCAGCATTTT.

This clonotype is medium-sized by share. This rearrangement joins TRBV10-3 to TRBJ2-3, with TRBD2 matching 8 bases. Germline V gene data show CDR1 as ENHRY and CDR2 as SYGVKD. J gave up 3 bases and V 10 bases, and 18 bases lay outside the gene matches. There are 17 residues in the CDR3. As DNA, the CDR3 is TGTGCCAAACTATTGGACAGAGCGGGACTAGAGACAGATACGCAGTATTTT. Protein product: CAKLLDRAGLETDTQYF.

This clonotype counts as medium-sized. The CDR3 DNA is TGTGCCAGCACCCCAGGGGGGAGCTCCTACGAGCAGTACTTC. Protein sequence: CASTPGGSSYEQYF. The rearrangement joins TRBV27 to TRBJ2-7, with a tentative D call TRBD1 (7 bases). Trimming cost V 7 bases and J 0 bases, with 13 bases left between them. This CDR3 has 14 residues. The V gene's germline CDR1 is MNHEY and CDR2 SMNVEV (reference sequence).

The table lists this clonotype with a few counts. This may stem from a read error, because a much larger clone lies one nucleotide away. J is TRBJ2-3 and V is TRBV6-6; D possibly uses TRBD1 or TRBD2 (5 bases each). The CDR3 sequence is 17 residues long. V was shortened by 3 bases and J by 4 bases, with 20 bases between the two germline ends. Germline CDR1 and CDR2: MNHNY and SVGAGI (reference sequence). The CDR3 coding sequence is TGTGCCAGCAGTTATCCGGGGCGGGCGGTAGTGGCAGATACGCAGTATTTT. Its translation: CASSYPGRAVVADTQYF.

This clonotype is labeled medium-sized. V gene TRBV28 combines with J gene TRBJ2-2; D remains ambiguous. With 2 bases removed from V and 0 bases from J, the gap between germline ends came to 7 bases. The length of the CDR3 is 15 residues. CDR1 is MDHEN, CDR2 SYDVKM, per germline. The CDR3: CASSLRASNTGELFF. The DNA for the CDR3 is TGTGCCAGCAGTTTACGGGCCTCGAACACCGGGGAGCTGTTTTTT.

This CDR3 reads CASTQGGAGETQYF. In DNA form, the CDR3 reads TGTGCCAGCACACAAGGAGGGGCGGGGGAGACCCAGTACTTC. V and J are TRBV28 and TRBJ2-5; the D gene is possibly TRBD2 (6 bases). From germline, CDR1 is MDHEN and CDR2 SYDVKM. This CDR3 is built from 14 residues. Trimming removed 7 bases at V and 5 bases at J, with 17 bases between.

By share, this clonotype counts as medium-sized. The chain uses TRBV13 and TRBJ2-1, with TRBD2 as a possible D gene (5 bases). The CDR3 runs 14 residues. The V gene lost 0 bases and the J gene lost 9 bases, with 12 bases spanning the gap. The germline CDR1 and CDR2 sequences are PRHDT and FYEKMQ (reference sequence). The CDR3 is CASSLGLGVAEQFF. For the CDR3, the DNA is TGTGCCAGCAGCTTAGGCCTCGGGGTGGCTGAGCAGTTCTTC.

In its sample, this clonotype ranks as large. V is TRBV19 and J is TRBJ1-2; D is ambiguous. This CDR3 region has 13 residues. Trimming pared 3 bases from V and 4 bases from J, leaving 9 bases between. CDR1 and CDR2 (germline): LNHDA, SQIVND (reference sequence). This chain's CDR3 is CASSMESFYGYTF. In DNA form, the CDR3 reads TGTGCCAGTAGTATGGAGAGTTTCTATGGCTACACCTTC.

In this sample, this clonotype is medium-sized. V gene TRBV6-1 combines with J gene TRBJ1-5; a weak D match, TRBD1 (5 bases). V was shortened by 3 bases and J by 5 bases, with 11 bases between the two germline ends. The CDR3 length is 14 residues. Looked up from germline, CDR1 is MNHNS and CDR2 is SASEGT. This CDR3 is CASSEGRGYQPQHF. DNA of the CDR3: TGTGCCAGCAGTGAGGGGAGGGGATATCAGCCCCAGCATTTT.